A selection of T cell receptor beta chains follows, all from one sample in a study of blood T cell repertoires in COVID-19. Generated by immunoSEQ multiplex PCR, the TCRdb table keeps only in-frame clones and is missing some. The sample lists around 60,000 clones, about 80% seen once, with approximately 18% in the top ten. Material for sequencing was peripheral blood. Receptor source: a man aged 30-40 years with COVID-19, enrolled during active disease. Each CDR3 is given with its conserved first and last residue. A D gene is named only where the DNA matches it firmly. Some rows mark clone size as missing; the rest say once, few, many or name a class of expanded clone.

clone size: -
V gene: TRBV29-1
J gene: TRBJ2-5
D gene: TRBD2
CDR3 protein: CSAAPSGAQETQYF
CDR3 DNA: TGCAGCGCTGCTCCTAGCGGGGCCCAAGAGACCCAGTACTTC

clone size: once
V gene: TRBV9
J gene: TRBJ2-7
D gene: TRBD2
CDR3 protein: CASSVGTTNYEQYF
CDR3 DNA: TGTGCCAGCAGCGTGGGGACTACCAACTACGAGCAGTACTTC

clone size: -
V gene: TRBV9
J gene: TRBJ2-3
D gene: TRBD2
CDR3 protein: CASTKGGGGGRTDTQYF
CDR3 DNA: TGTGCCAGCACCAAAGGCGGCGGGGGAGGAAGGACAGATACGCAGTATTTT

clone size: -
V gene: TRBV3-1/TRBV3-2
J gene: TRBJ1-2
D gene: -
CDR3 protein: CASSQESRYGYTF
CDR3 DNA: TGTGCCAGCAGCCAAGAGTCGCGATATGGCTACACCTTC

clone size: -
V gene: TRBV7-2
J gene: TRBJ2-7
D gene: TRBD2
CDR3 protein: CASRRSPSGRDEQYF
CDR3 DNA: TGTGCCAGCCGCAGATCCCCTAGCGGGAGGGACGAGCAGTACTTC

clone size: once
V gene: TRBV2
J gene: TRBJ1-5
D gene: -
CDR3 protein: CASMAGEHSNQPQHF
CDR3 DNA: TGTGCCAGCATGGCCGGAGAACATAGCAATCAGCCCCAGCATTTT

clone size: -
V gene: TRBV2
J gene: TRBJ2-5
D gene: -
CDR3 protein: CASAYDQETQYF
CDR3 DNA: TGTGCCAGCGCGTACGATCAAGAGACCCAGTACTTC

clone size: -
V gene: TRBV12-3/TRBV12-4
J gene: TRBJ2-7
D gene: -
CDR3 protein: CASSFREIGEQYF
CDR3 DNA: TGTGCCAGCAGTTTTCGGGAAATTGGCGAGCAGTACTTC

clone size: -
V gene: TRBV15
J gene: TRBJ2-2
D gene: TRBD1
CDR3 protein: CATSRDYGQGAIGELFF
CDR3 DNA: TGTGCCACCAGCAGAGATTATGGACAGGGGGCCATCGGGGAGCTGTTTTTT

clone size: -
V gene: TRBV5-1
J gene: TRBJ2-7
D gene: -
CDR3 protein: CASSSGWRGGEQYF
CDR3 DNA: TGCGCCAGCAGCTCTGGTTGGAGGGGGGGTGAGCAGTACTTC

clone size: -
V gene: TRBV6-5
J gene: TRBJ1-5
D gene: TRBD1
CDR3 protein: CASSQQGGNQPQHF
CDR3 DNA: TGTGCCAGCAGCCAACAGGGGGGCAATCAGCCCCAGCATTTT

clone size: -
V gene: TRBV28
J gene: TRBJ2-2
D gene: -
CDR3 protein: CASSILNTGELFF
CDR3 DNA: TGTGCCAGCAGTATCCTCAACACCGGGGAGCTGTTTTTT

clone size: -
V gene: TRBV19
J gene: TRBJ2-7
D gene: TRBD2
CDR3 protein: CASSIRPSGTYEQYF
CDR3 DNA: TGTGCCAGTAGTATACGGCCTAGCGGGACCTACGAGCAGTACTTC

clone size: few
V gene: TRBV19
J gene: TRBJ2-7
D gene: TRBD1
CDR3 protein: CASSWTGVTYEQYF
CDR3 DNA: TGTGCCAGTAGTTGGACAGGAGTGACCTACGAGCAGTACTTC

clone size: few
V gene: TRBV7-9
J gene: TRBJ1-1
D gene: -
CDR3 protein: CASSLSQADTEAFF
CDR3 DNA: TGTGCCAGCAGCTTATCCCAGGCAGACACTGAAGCTTTCTTT

clone size: -
V gene: TRBV24-1
J gene: TRBJ2-2
D gene: -
CDR3 protein: CATRDSNTGELFF
CDR3 DNA: TGTGCCACCAGAGACAGTAACACCGGGGAGCTGTTTTTT

clone size: -
V gene: TRBV4-1
J gene: TRBJ2-1
D gene: -
CDR3 protein: CASSQDQGSYNEQFF
CDR3 DNA: TGCGCCAGCAGCCAAGATCAGGGTTCCTACAATGAGCAGTTCTTC

clone size: -
V gene: TRBV9
J gene: TRBJ1-1
D gene: -
CDR3 protein: CASSVIQGPAEAFF
CDR3 DNA: TGTGCCAGCAGCGTGATTCAGGGTCCGGCTGAAGCTTTCTTT

clone size: once
V gene: TRBV5-1
J gene: TRBJ1-1
D gene: TRBD1
CDR3 protein: CASSQQGDTEAFF
CDR3 DNA: TGCGCCAGCAGCCAACAGGGGGACACTGAAGCTTTCTTT

clone size: -
V gene: TRBV2
J gene: TRBJ2-5
D gene: TRBD2
CDR3 protein: CASNPTGTTEETQYF
CDR3 DNA: TGTGCCAGCAATCCCACTGGGACTACAGAAGAGACCCAGTACTTC

clone size: -
V gene: TRBV5-1
J gene: TRBJ2-1
D gene: -
CDR3 protein: CASSLPNNEQFF
CDR3 DNA: TGCGCCAGCAGCCTACCTAATAATGAGCAGTTCTTC

clone size: -
V gene: TRBV7-5
J gene: TRBJ1-2
D gene: -
CDR3 protein: CARSLARGGEANYGYTF
CDR3 DNA: TGTGCCAGAAGCTTAGCCCGGGGAGGGGAGGCTAACTATGGCTACACCTTC

clone size: -
V gene: TRBV27
J gene: TRBJ1-1
D gene: TRBD1
CDR3 protein: CASSPRGLERNTEAFF
CDR3 DNA: TGTGCCAGCAGTCCGAGGGGGCTCGAGAGGAACACTGAAGCTTTCTTT

clone size: -
V gene: TRBV19
J gene: TRBJ2-7
D gene: TRBD2
CDR3 protein: CASSAGWGGFDEQYF
CDR3 DNA: TGTGCCAGTAGCGCGGGCTGGGGGGGTTTCGACGAGCAGTACTTC

clone size: -
V gene: TRBV6-5
J gene: TRBJ2-5
D gene: TRBD1
CDR3 protein: CASIRQGGETQYF
CDR3 DNA: TGTGCCAGCATCAGACAGGGGGGAGAGACCCAGTACTTC

clone size: -
V gene: TRBV7-9
J gene: TRBJ1-6
D gene: -
CDR3 protein: CASSFGDSPLHF
CDR3 DNA: TGTGCCAGCAGCTTTGGAGATTCACCCCTCCACTTT

clone size: -
V gene: TRBV6-2/TRBV6-3
J gene: TRBJ1-1
D gene: -
CDR3 protein: CASSGPGWAEAFF
CDR3 DNA: TGTGCCAGCAGCGGCCCGGGGTGGGCTGAAGCTTTCTTT

clone size: -
V gene: TRBV11-3
J gene: TRBJ2-7
D gene: TRBD2
CDR3 protein: CASSSAGSAYEQYF
CDR3 DNA: TGTGCCAGCAGCTCAGCGGGATCAGCCTACGAGCAGTACTTC

clone size: -
V gene: TRBV15
J gene: TRBJ1-5
D gene: -
CDR3 protein: CATSRDVAGAGQPQHF
CDR3 DNA: TGTGCCACCAGCAGAGATGTGGCAGGGGCAGGGCAGCCCCAGCATTTT

clone size: -
V gene: TRBV28
J gene: TRBJ2-2
D gene: -
CDR3 protein: CASSPPNTGELFF
CDR3 DNA: TGTGCCAGCAGCCCCCCTAACACCGGGGAGCTGTTTTTT

clone size: -
V gene: TRBV10-3
J gene: TRBJ2-1
D gene: -
CDR3 protein: CAISESRDTTYNEQFF
CDR3 DNA: TGTGCCATCAGTGAGTCCCGGGACACCACCTACAATGAGCAGTTCTTC

clone size: -
V gene: TRBV2
J gene: TRBJ2-5
D gene: -
CDR3 protein: CASRLGGTETQYF
CDR3 DNA: TGTGCCAGCAGATTGGGAGGAACAGAGACCCAGTACTTC

clone size: -
V gene: TRBV27
J gene: TRBJ2-1
D gene: TRBD1
CDR3 protein: CASSLRPRTGWGNEQFF
CDR3 DNA: TGTGCCAGCAGTTTAAGACCCCGGACAGGGTGGGGCAATGAGCAGTTCTTC

clone size: -
V gene: TRBV5-6
J gene: TRBJ2-1
D gene: -
CDR3 protein: CASSPGVSGSNEQFF
CDR3 DNA: TGTGCCAGCAGCCCCGGAGTCAGCGGGTCGAATGAGCAGTTCTTC

clone size: -
V gene: TRBV9
J gene: TRBJ2-5
D gene: TRBD1
CDR3 protein: CASSRGQSSETQYF
CDR3 DNA: TGTGCCAGCAGCCGGGGACAGTCATCAGAGACCCAGTACTTC

clone size: once
V gene: TRBV7-9
J gene: TRBJ1-6
D gene: TRBD1
CDR3 protein: CASSPDRDSSPLHF
CDR3 DNA: TGTGCCAGCAGCCCAGACAGGGATAGTTCACCCCTCCACTTT

clone size: -
V gene: TRBV6-2/TRBV6-3
J gene: TRBJ1-5
D gene: TRBD1
CDR3 protein: CASSSAPTGGSGNQPQHF
CDR3 DNA: TGTGCCAGCAGTTCCGCCCCGACAGGGGGATCAGGCAATCAGCCCCAGCATTTT

clone size: -
V gene: TRBV4-2
J gene: TRBJ2-2
D gene: TRBD1
CDR3 protein: CASSQARETGGTGELFF
CDR3 DNA: TGTGCCAGCAGCCAAGCACGGGAGACAGGGGGCACCGGGGAGCTGTTTTTT

clone size: -
V gene: TRBV30
J gene: TRBJ2-7
D gene: TRBD1
CDR3 protein: CAWSSDRTGGSYEQYF
CDR3 DNA: TGTGCCTGGAGTTCCGACCGGACAGGGGGCTCCTACGAGCAGTACTTC

clone size: -
V gene: TRBV6-5
J gene: TRBJ2-6
D gene: -
CDR3 protein: CASSYQGSGANVLTF
CDR3 DNA: TGTGCCAGCAGTTACCAGGGATCTGGGGCCAACGTCCTGACTTTC

clone size: -
V gene: TRBV28
J gene: TRBJ1-6
D gene: TRBD1
CDR3 protein: CASSPTDRGSSPLHF
CDR3 DNA: TGTGCCAGCAGTCCGACCGACAGGGGATCTTCACCCCTCCACTTT

clone size: -
V gene: TRBV30
J gene: TRBJ2-7
D gene: TRBD1
CDR3 protein: CAWSLPGQGREQYF
CDR3 DNA: TGTGCCTGGAGTTTGCCGGGACAGGGGCGCGAGCAGTACTTC

clone size: -
V gene: TRBV6-2/TRBV6-3
J gene: TRBJ1-2
D gene: -
CDR3 protein: CASSPTFTGISPYGYTF
CDR3 DNA: TGTGCCAGCAGCCCCACCTTCACAGGGATTTCCCCCTATGGCTACACCTTC

clone size: few
V gene: TRBV29-1
J gene: TRBJ1-2
D gene: -
CDR3 protein: CSVGTTTGSYGYTF
CDR3 DNA: TGCAGCGTTGGTACGACAACAGGGAGCTATGGCTACACCTTC

clone size: -
V gene: TRBV4-1
J gene: TRBJ2-6
D gene: TRBD1
CDR3 protein: CASSQGTGGNGNVLTF
CDR3 DNA: TGCGCCAGCAGCCAGGGAACAGGGGGGAATGGCAACGTCCTGACTTTC

clone size: -
V gene: TRBV16
J gene: TRBJ2-5
D gene: -
CDR3 protein: CASSHSLETQYF
CDR3 DNA: TGTGCCAGCAGCCATTCCCTGGAGACCCAGTACTTC

clone size: -
V gene: TRBV12-3/TRBV12-4
J gene: TRBJ1-1
D gene: TRBD1
CDR3 protein: CAVRTGFTEAFF
CDR3 DNA: TGTGCCGTAAGGACAGGCTTCACTGAAGCTTTCTTT

clone size: -
V gene: TRBV6-5
J gene: TRBJ2-3
D gene: TRBD2
CDR3 protein: CASSGLADTDTQYF
CDR3 DNA: TGTGCCAGCAGCGGTCTAGCGGACACAGATACGCAGTATTTT

clone size: -
V gene: TRBV28
J gene: TRBJ2-7
D gene: TRBD1
CDR3 protein: CASSWVWDRVLFEQYF
CDR3 DNA: TGTGCCAGCAGTTGGGTTTGGGACAGGGTCCTTTTCGAGCAGTACTTC

clone size: -
V gene: TRBV11-2
J gene: TRBJ2-7
D gene: TRBD1
CDR3 protein: CASRREGQGFEQYF
CDR3 DNA: TGTGCCAGCAGGAGAGAGGGACAGGGGTTTGAGCAGTACTTC

clone size: few
V gene: TRBV18
J gene: TRBJ1-3
D gene: TRBD1
CDR3 protein: CASSPPETGGNTIYF
CDR3 DNA: TGTGCCAGCTCACCACCGGAGACAGGGGGAAACACCATATATTTT

clone size: few
V gene: TRBV6-2/TRBV6-3
J gene: TRBJ1-5
D gene: -
CDR3 protein: CASSPWEDYSNQPQHF
CDR3 DNA: TGTGCCAGCAGCCCCTGGGAAGACTATAGCAATCAGCCCCAGCATTTT